These T cell receptor beta chains were read from a single sample in a study of shared clonotypes between healthy human individuals. Measured with immunoSEQ multiplex PCR; TCRdb has only the in-frame clones, and not every one. Of about 2.1 million clones in the sample, under 95% are singletons; the top ten hold under 2%. The sample consisted of naive CD8+ T cells from PBMCs. All receptors come from a young man in good health. Some clones in this sample may be carry-over from other donors' samples. CDR3s include the opening cysteine and the closing phenylalanine or tryptophan. D genes are given only for firm matches. Clone size is stated in some rows and not others, as once, few, many or a class when expanded.

>TRBV7-6|TRBD2|TRBJ2-7|.
CASSLVAGPGGGEQYF
TGTGCCAGCAGCTTAGTTGCCGGGCCGGGAGGTGGCGAGCAGTACTTC
>TRBV5-4|TRBD1|TRBJ1-2|.
CASSLGQGLGGYTF
TGTGCCAGCAGCTTGGGACAGGGGTTGGGTGGCTACACCTTC
>TRBV7-9|TRBD2|TRBJ2-7|.
CASSSPAGGTYEQYF
TGTGCCAGCAGCTCCCCAGCGGGAGGGACCTACGAGCAGTACTTC
>TRBV9|TRBD2|TRBJ2-2|.
CASSVATGGTTLDGELFF
TGTGCCAGCAGCGTAGCTACAGGAGGGACTACCTTAGATGGGGAGCTGTTTTTT
>TRBV25-1|TRBD2|TRBJ2-7|once
CASSDSLTSGSYEQYF
TGTGCCAGCAGTGATTCCTTGACTAGCGGGAGTTACGAGCAGTACTTC
>TRBV11-1|TRBD1|TRBJ2-5|.
CASSLGTGQETQYF
TGTGCCAGCAGCTTAGGGACAGGACAAGAGACCCAGTACTTC
>TRBV6-1|.|TRBJ2-7|.
CASSDFTGQGYEQYF
TGTGCCAGCAGTGACTTTACTGGGCAGGGGTACGAGCAGTACTTC
>TRBV5-1|.|TRBJ1-4|.
CASSLEGGFDEKLFF
TGCGCCAGCAGCTTGGAGGGGGGCTTTGATGAAAAACTGTTTTTT
>TRBV7-9|.|TRBJ1-3|.
CASSLGPTGNTIYF
TGTGCCAGCAGCTTAGGTCCAACGGGAAACACCATATATTTT
>TRBV15|TRBD2|TRBJ2-1|.
CATSSGLAGYNEQFF
TGTGCCACCAGCAGTGGACTAGCGGGGTACAATGAGCAGTTCTTC
>TRBV28|.|TRBJ1-5|.
CASSFELGRQPQHF
TGTGCCAGCAGTTTTGAGTTAGGGAGGCAGCCCCAGCATTTT
>TRBV30|.|TRBJ1-1|.
CAWTGLGGAEAFF
TGTGCCTGGACCGGCCTGGGGGGGGCCGAAGCTTTCTTT
>TRBV6-1|.|TRBJ2-3|once
CASSERLALPGDTQYF
TGTGCCAGCAGTGAACGATTAGCACTACCTGGGGATACGCAGTATTTT
>TRBV2|TRBD2|TRBJ2-7|.
CASREGLAAIYEQYF
TGTGCCAGCAGGGAGGGACTAGCGGCCATATACGAGCAGTACTTC
>TRBV11-2|TRBD1|TRBJ2-7|once
CASSPRTGGSYEQYF
TGTGCCAGCAGCCCCCGGACAGGGGGCTCCTACGAGCAGTACTTC
>TRBV14|TRBD1|TRBJ1-1|.
CASSPLTGLDMNTEAFF
TGTGCCAGCAGCCCCCTGACAGGGTTAGATATGAACACTGAAGCTTTCTTT
>TRBV30|TRBD2|TRBJ2-5|.
CAWSASGRRETQYF
TGTGCCTGGTCGGCTAGCGGGCGCCGGGAGACCCAGTACTTC
>TRBV9|TRBD2|TRBJ2-3|.
CASSGSGTTSLGDTQYF
TGTGCCAGCAGCGGCTCCGGGACTACTTCTTTAGGGGATACGCAGTATTTT
>TRBV5-1|.|TRBJ1-1|.
CASSFRGGPPANTEAFF
TGCGCCAGCAGCTTTAGAGGGGGTCCCCCGGCTAACACTGAAGCTTTCTTT
>TRBV27|TRBD1|TRBJ1-1|.
CASRPSRGPPGMNTEAFF
TGTGCCAGCAGACCCTCTAGGGGGCCCCCTGGTATGAACACTGAAGCTTTCTTT
>TRBV21-1|.|TRBJ2-3|.
CASRWGGGFRTDTQYF
TGTGCCAGCAGATGGGGAGGGGGCTTTCGCACAGATACGCAGTATTTT
>TRBV7-2|.|TRBJ1-5|.
CASSLAGQGSNQPQHF
TGTGCCAGCAGCTTAGCAGGCCAGGGCAGCAATCAGCCCCAGCATTTT
>TRBV11-2|TRBD2|TRBJ2-7|once
CASRAGLADEQYF
TGTGCCAGCAGAGCGGGACTAGCGGACGAGCAGTACTTC
>TRBV27|TRBD1|TRBJ1-2|.
CASRGQGLRGYTF
TGTGCCAGCAGGGGACAGGGTTTGCGCGGCTACACCTTC
>TRBV9|.|TRBJ2-5|.
CASSDSQTQYF
TGTGCCAGCAGCGATTCGCAGACCCAGTACTTC
>TRBV6-5|.|TRBJ1-1|.
CASRPTWDGLREAFF
TGTGCCAGCAGACCGACGTGGGACGGCCTTAGGGAAGCTTTCTTT
>TRBV28|.|TRBJ2-4|.
CASSSYRGEWGKNIQYF
TGTGCCAGCAGTTCTTATCGTGGGGAGTGGGGCAAAAACATTCAGTACTTC
>TRBV27|.|TRBJ2-1|.
CASSFSGNEQFF
TGTGCCAGCAGTTTCAGCGGCAATGAGCAGTTCTTC
>TRBV7-9|TRBD2|TRBJ2-7|.
CASSHFGLAGRPSYEQYF
TGTGCCAGCAGCCATTTTGGGCTAGCGGGCCGCCCTTCCTACGAGCAGTACTTC
>TRBV18|TRBD2|TRBJ2-7|.
CASSLGTSGKGPWREQYF
TGTGCCAGCTCACTGGGGACTAGCGGGAAGGGCCCTTGGCGGGAGCAGTACTTC
>TRBV19|TRBD1|TRBJ2-7|.
CASSSTWDSGYEQYF
TGTGCCAGTAGTTCCACTTGGGACAGCGGCTACGAGCAGTACTTC
>TRBV5-4|.|TRBJ1-2|.
CASSRGRGIDYGYTF
TGTGCCAGCAGCCGCGGCCGGGGTATTGACTATGGCTACACCTTC
>TRBV14|.|TRBJ1-2|.
CASSQDPRINYGYTF
TGTGCCAGCAGCCAAGATCCCCGGATTAACTATGGCTACACCTTC
>TRBV5-5|.|TRBJ2-6|.
CASSQVGGANVLTF
TGTGCCAGCAGCCAAGTCGGAGGGGCCAACGTCCTGACTTTC
>TRBV29-1|.|TRBJ2-1|.
CSVEGINYNEQFF
TGCAGCGTTGAGGGGATCAACTACAATGAGCAGTTCTTC
>TRBV7-8|.|TRBJ1-1|.
CASSLYLNTEAFF
TGTGCCAGCAGCTTATATCTGAACACTGAAGCTTTCTTT
>TRBV6-5|.|TRBJ1-1|.
CASSYSRANTEAFF
TGTGCCAGCAGTTACTCCAGGGCGAACACTGAAGCTTTCTTT
>TRBV2|.|TRBJ2-5|once
CASRGERTRTETQYF
TGTGCCAGCAGGGGAGAGCGGACAAGAACAGAGACCCAGTACTTC
>TRBV4-1|TRBD2|TRBJ2-7|.
CASSQEAGTSAYYEQYF
TGCGCCAGCAGCCAAGAGGCGGGGACTAGCGCATACTACGAGCAGTACTTC
>TRBV6-1|.|TRBJ2-6|.
CASSESPTGANVLTF
TGTGCCAGCAGTGAATCCCCTACTGGGGCCAACGTCCTGACTTTC
>TRBV28|TRBD2|TRBJ2-3|.
CASSLWGASGRRGTDTQYF
TGTGCCAGCAGTTTATGGGGGGCTAGCGGGAGGCGGGGCACAGATACGCAGTATTTT
>TRBV28|TRBD2|TRBJ2-7|.
CASSATSGRAGYEQYF
TGTGCCAGCAGTGCGACTAGCGGGAGAGCTGGCTACGAGCAGTACTTC
>TRBV9|.|TRBJ1-1|.
CASSVASAGSMNTEAFF
TGTGCCAGCAGCGTAGCTTCGGCGGGCTCTATGAACACTGAAGCTTTCTTT
>TRBV25-1|.|TRBJ1-2|.
CASSELGTYGYTF
TGTGCCAGCAGTGAGTTGGGGACCTATGGCTACACCTTC
>TRBV9|TRBD1|TRBJ2-4|.
CASSDELSGQGENIQYF
TGTGCCAGCAGTGATGAGCTTTCGGGACAGGGTGAGAACATTCAGTACTTC
>TRBV7-9|TRBD1|TRBJ2-1|.
CASIQGNEQFF
TGTGCCAGCATACAGGGGAATGAGCAGTTCTTC
>TRBV19|.|TRBJ1-2|.
CASMGNYGYTF
TGTGCCAGTATGGGGAACTATGGCTACACCTTC
>TRBV7-6|.|TRBJ2-5|.
CASSADTYQETQYF
TGTGCCAGCAGCGCAGACACGTACCAAGAGACCCAGTACTTC
>TRBV2|.|TRBJ2-1|.
CASSLGNEQFF
TGTGCCAGCAGTCTGGGCAATGAGCAGTTCTTC
>TRBV6-1|.|TRBJ2-7|.
CASSENPYEQYF
TGTGCCAGCAGTGAAAACCCCTACGAGCAGTACTTC
>TRBV5-1|TRBD1|TRBJ2-4|once
CASSWQGASGKNIQYF
TGCGCCAGCAGCTGGCAGGGGGCTTCGGGCAAAAACATTCAGTACTTC
>TRBV19|.|TRBJ2-2|.
CASSGWTSGELFF
TGTGCCAGTAGTGGATGGACCAGCGGGGAGCTGTTTTTT
>TRBV6-1|TRBD1|TRBJ2-1|once
CTSSGRDRGDEQFF
TGTACCAGCAGCGGCCGGGACAGGGGAGATGAGCAGTTCTTC
>TRBV9|TRBD1|TRBJ2-1|.
CASSVSRIHYGSGGIPPKYNEQFF
TGTGCCAGCAGCGTATCTCGAATCCATTACGGATCAGGGGGCATTCCGCCAAAATACAATGAGCAGTTCTTC
>TRBV5-8|.|TRBJ1-1|.
CASILHNLNTEAFF
TGTGCCAGCATCTTACACAATTTAAACACTGAAGCTTTCTTT
>TRBV19|.|TRBJ2-7|.
CASGRKGLPYEQYF
TGTGCCAGTGGGAGAAAGGGACTTCCCTACGAGCAGTACTTC
>TRBV7-8|.|TRBJ2-1|.
CASTSPLGNEQFF
TGTGCCAGCACTTCCCCCCTGGGGAATGAGCAGTTCTTC
>TRBV4-2|.|TRBJ1-2|.
CASSQSQESAGYTF
TGTGCCAGCAGCCAGTCGCAGGAGAGTGCTGGCTACACCTTC
>TRBV6-5|.|TRBJ2-6|.
CASSQVNPGANVLTF
TGTGCCAGCAGTCAGGTTAATCCCGGGGCCAACGTCCTGACTTTC
>TRBV6-5|.|TRBJ1-1|.
CASSYTVDSPTEAFF
TGTGCCAGCAGTTACACCGTTGACAGTCCCACTGAAGCTTTCTTT